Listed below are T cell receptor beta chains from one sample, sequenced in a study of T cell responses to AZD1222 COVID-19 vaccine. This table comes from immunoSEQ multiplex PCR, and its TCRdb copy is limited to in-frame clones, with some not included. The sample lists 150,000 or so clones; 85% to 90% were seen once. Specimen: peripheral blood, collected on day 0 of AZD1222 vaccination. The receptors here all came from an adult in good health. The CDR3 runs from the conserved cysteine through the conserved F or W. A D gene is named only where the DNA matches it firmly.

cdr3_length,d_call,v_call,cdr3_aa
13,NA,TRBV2,CASKGQLNYGYTF
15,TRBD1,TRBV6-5,CASSWRDRGSNEQFF
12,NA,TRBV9,CASSLERDTQYF
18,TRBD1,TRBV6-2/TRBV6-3,CASSFPGTGGRSNQPQHF
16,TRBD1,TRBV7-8,CASSLGTGREGQPQHF
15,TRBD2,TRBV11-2,CASSSRLAPYNEQFF
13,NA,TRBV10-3,CAISEGANQPQHF
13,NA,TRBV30,CAWSRQALGPQHF
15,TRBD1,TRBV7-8,CASSIRQGDNSPLHF
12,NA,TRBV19,CASNKGSETQYF
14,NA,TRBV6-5,CASNRMDVNTEAFF
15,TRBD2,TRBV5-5,CASSFGTSHTGELFF
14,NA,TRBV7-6,CASSQPGTANEQFF
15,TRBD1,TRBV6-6,CASSTSGTVAYEQYF
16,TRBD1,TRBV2,CASSEGDRVGNSPLHF
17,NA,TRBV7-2,CASSPDGGRAVNEKLFF
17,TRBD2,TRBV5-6,CASSPGLAGGSYNEQFF
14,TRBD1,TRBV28,CASSRTGGNQPQHF
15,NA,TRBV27,CASSPTPLSGNTIYF
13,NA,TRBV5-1,CASSLQGPETQYF
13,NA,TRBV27,CASPWEGSQPQHF
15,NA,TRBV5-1,CASSLERGNNYGYTF
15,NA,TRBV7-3,CASSQMGLPSDTQYF
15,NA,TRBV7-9,CASSLAGPDTGELFF
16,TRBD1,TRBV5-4,CASIVRSGGGRDGYTF
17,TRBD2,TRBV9,CASSVGGGRFSTGELFF
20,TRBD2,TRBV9,CASSSRSTSGGNSGANVLTF
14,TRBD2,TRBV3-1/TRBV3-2,CASSHPTSDYEQYF